The clone carrying this T cell receptor (beta chain) was counted many times. Primers used for first-strand cDNA, a TRAV- and TRBV-specific set, covered both alpha and beta chains. The authors amplified TCRs for approximately 20 PCR cycles with a constant-region primer and a V-primer adapter. In vitro transcription amplified isolated mRNA. TCRdb re-derived calls from the reads in MiXCR, one entry per CDR3 protein. In the table there are about 39,000 distinct CDR3 sequences, 20% of which are singletons. This record belongs to a study of low-dose radiotherapy and immunotherapy resistance in tumors. Study in general: Each fraction given to Cohort 2 every two weeks delivered 1 Gy, and the total reached 13 Gy over 26 weeks.

This CDR3 is 16 amino acids long. V dropped 3 bases and J dropped 5; count of bases not matched to a gene: 11. Per germline, CDR1 MNHEY and CDR2 SMNVEV (reference sequence). Described time point: after trial treatment. As to treatment: LDRT plus nivolumab, ipilimumab, low-dose cyclophosphamide and aspirin (RACIN trial). The sequence was collected from a female donor with ovarian cancer. The V call is TRBV27, the J call TRBJ2-3; 7 nucleotides line up with TRBD2. The sequencing used PBMCs, collected after low-dose radiotherapy plus immunotherapy. As DNA, the CDR3 is TGTGCCAGCAGTTTCCGAGACGGGAGGTTCGGAGATACGCAGTATTTT. Translated, it gives CASSFRDGRFGDTQYF.